The 13 T cell receptor beta chains listed next were all sequenced from one sample in a study of blood T cells in healthy people across ages. Primed by a sample-barcoded 5' primer and a J-beta primer mix, a second PCR proceeded for about 7 to 12 cycles. TCRdb reprocessed the 5' RACE reads via MiXCR and lists one record per CDR3 protein. This table holds fewer than 1.5 million distinct CDR3 sequences, 40% to 50% found once. The sequenced sample consisted of blood. These TCRs come from a woman between 18 and 29 years old in good health.

The V gene is TRBV7-2, the J gene TRBJ2-1; 8 bases are a match to TRBD2. The J segment lost 3 bases and the V segment lost 2 bases, leaving 12 bases of the junction unmatched. CDR1 is SGHTA, CDR2 FQGNSA, per germline. This CDR3 region has 18 residues. Here the CDR3 reads CASSLRRKGTRSYNEQFF. CDR3 DNA sequence: TGTGCCAGCAGCTTAAGACGGAAAGGGACTAGGAGCTACAATGAGCAGTTCTTC. The variable domain in full, completed from reference TRBV7-2 and TRBJ2-1, reads GAGVSQSPSNKVTEKGKDVELRCDPISGHTALYWYRQSLGQGLEFLIYFQGNSAPDKSGLPSDRFSAERTGGSVSTLTIQRTQQEDSAVYLCASSLRRKGTRSYNEQFFGPGTRLTVL.

This clonotype was seen ten or more times. Sequence at one end of the junction differs from germline and may be a read error. The gene calls are TRBV5-1 and TRBJ2-7, with a tentative D call TRBD2 (5 bases). This CDR3 is built from 15 residues. Per the germline V gene, CDR1 is SGHRS and CDR2 is YFSETQ. In DNA, the CDR3 is TGTGCCAGCAGCTTAGTCCTAGCAGGCTCCTACGAGCAGTACTTC. Residues: CASSLVLAGSYEQYF.

The chain carries TRBV5-4 and TRBJ2-5, with TRBD2 matching over 12 bases. Germline V lookup: CDR1 SGHNT, CDR2 YYREEE (reference sequence). V dropped 3 bases and J dropped 4; count of bases not matched to a gene: 4. The CDR3 runs 15 residues. The CDR3 spells CASSSRTSGIETQYF. The CDR3 nucleotides read TGTGCCAGCAGCTCGAGGACTAGCGGGATAGAGACCCAGTACTTC.

The chain recombines TRBV6-1 with TRBJ1-2; TRBD1 is a possible D gene (5 bases). Germline CDR1 MNHNS, CDR2 SASEGT. V lost 2 bases and J 8 bases, leaving 18 bases between the germline ends. The CDR3 covers 15 residues. As DNA, the CDR3 is TGTGCCAGCAGTGAAAGGGCCATCGGGGCGGGGGGCTACACCTTC. It is translated as CASSERAIGAGGYTF.

This clonotype was detected a few times. This chain links TRBV4-1 with TRBJ2-7; the D is unclear. The end of the DNA aligns better with TRBJ2-5, so the J call may be wrong. The CDR3 contains 14 residues. Germline assignment: CDR1 MGHRA and CDR2 YSYEKL. The CDR3 spells CASSQEGGWETQYF. CDR3 coding DNA: TGCGCCAGCAGCCAAGAGGGCGGTTGGGAGACCCAGTACTTC.

The chain joins TRBV6-2 or TRBV6-3 to TRBJ2-5, with D uncertain. Germline loops: CDR1 MNHEY, CDR2 SVGEGT. This CDR3 has 13 residues. V lost 5 bases to trimming and J lost 2 bases, with 9 bases between them. The CDR3 loop reads CASSQPSQETQYF. The CDR3 region has the DNA TGTGCCAGCAGTCAGCCATCTCAAGAGACCCAGTACTTC.

The rearrangement uses TRBV2 and TRBJ2-1; D might be TRBD2 (7 bases). V lost 7 bases to trimming and J lost 9 bases, with 13 bases between them. The CDR3 consists of 12 residues. Germline CDR1 and CDR2: SNHLY and FYNNEI. The CDR3 DNA sequence: TGTGCCAGCAAACCGGGGGGCACTGAGCAGTTCTTC. The encoded protein is CASKPGGTEQFF.

This clonotype was picked up many times. The CDR3 reads CASSSAGVTDYEQYF. DNA for the CDR3: TGTGCCAGCAGCTCCGCAGGGGTGACTGATTACGAGCAGTACTTC. The V and J genes are TRBV11-1 and TRBJ2-7; D possibly corresponds to TRBD1 (6 bases). CDR3 length: 15 residues. Trimming cost V 4 bases and J 4 bases, with 17 bases left between them. Germline V CDR1 and CDR2: SGHAT, FQDESV (reference sequence).

In DNA form, the CDR3 reads TGCGCCAGCAGCGTGACTAGCGGGAGGGCCTACGAGCAGTACTTC. This gives the protein CASSVTSGRAYEQYF. The chain is built from TRBV5-1 and TRBJ2-7, with 14 bases lining up with TRBD2. From germline, CDR1 is SGHRS and CDR2 YFSETQ. V shed 4 bases and J 2 bases; nucleotides not matched to a gene: 2. This CDR3 has 15 residues. The full variable domain, its missing parts supplied by reference TRBV5-1 and TRBJ2-7, is KAGVTQTPRYLIKTRGQQVTLSCSPISGHRSVSWYQQTPGQGLQFLFEYFSETQRNKGNFPGRFSGRQFSNSRSEMNVSTLELGDSALYLCASSVTSGRAYEQYFGPGTRLTVT.

V usage is TRBV20-1 and J usage is TRBJ1-2, with no clear D. This CDR3 contains 11 residues. Germline V gene sequence: CDR1 DFQATT, CDR2 SNEGSKA (reference sequence). V was cut by 7 bases and J by 4 bases, with 10 bases left in between. The DNA of the CDR3 is TGCAGTGACAGAAGGAGCTATGGCTACACCTTC. Protein product: CSDRRSYGYTF.

This clonotype appeared a few times. CDR3 residues: CATSDGAIDEQFF. The CDR3 bases are TGTGCCACCAGTGATGGGGCGATCGATGAGCAGTTCTTC. The chain employs TRBV24-1 and TRBJ2-1, with D perhaps TRBD1 (5 bases). Trimming left V 3 bases short and J 8 bases short, with 10 bases between. This CDR3 has 13 amino acids. Per the germline V gene, CDR1 is KGHDR and CDR2 is SFDVKD.

This sequence joins TRBV5-8 and TRBJ2-6; D possibly corresponds to TRBD2 (5 bases). There are 16 residues in the CDR3. Germline V gives CDR1 SGHTS, CDR2 YDEGEE. The V end was cut by 4 bases, the J end by 3 bases, with 14 bases between. The CDR3 bases are TGTGCCAGCAGCCTGGCCAGACGGGATGGGGCCAACGTCCTGACTTTC. This sequence encodes CASSLARRDGANVLTF.

This chain uses TRBV20-1 with TRBJ1-2, with 8 nucleotides matching TRBD1. This CDR3 has 19 amino acids. J gave up 1 base and V 0 bases, and 16 bases lay outside the gene matches. Germline V lookup: CDR1 DFQATT, CDR2 SNEGSKA (reference sequence). This CDR3 is CSARDEIGQGMADNYGYTF. CDR3 coding DNA: TGCAGTGCTAGAGACGAGATTGGACAGGGAATGGCGGATAACTATGGCTACACCTTC.